This entry features one T cell receptor (beta chain) sequence. These data come from a study of blood T cell repertoires in COVID-19. On the study more broadly: Specimens from acute and convalescent COVID-19 originated in the United States, Italy and Spain. Sources were T cells, B-cell-depleted T cells, or PBMCs; the material itself was cDNA or gDNA.

Per the study methods: Estimates of nucleated cell counts were drawn from the amplification of reference gene primers. The repertoire was sequenced with immunoSEQ multiplex PCR; TCRdb's copy has only in-frame clones and lacks some. V and J calls and clone size are given by that table; D and trimming were obtained from the DNA. The table includes some 140,000 clones, 70% to 85% detected once. The CDR3 is 13 residues long. Trimming cost V 5 bases and J 8 bases, with 10 bases left between them. The germline V gene has CDR1 SGHTA and CDR2 FQGNSA. Seattle participants joined during active infection and were tracked over time.

The genes are TRBV7-2 and TRBJ1-6; perhaps TRBD1 as D (6 bases). This receptor was obtained from a man in his fifties or sixties with COVID-19, enrolled during active disease. Sequenced material: peripheral blood. Written as DNA, the CDR3 is TGTGCCAGCAGCGTACAGGGAGATTCACCCCTCCACTTT. This sequence encodes CASSVQGDSPLHF.